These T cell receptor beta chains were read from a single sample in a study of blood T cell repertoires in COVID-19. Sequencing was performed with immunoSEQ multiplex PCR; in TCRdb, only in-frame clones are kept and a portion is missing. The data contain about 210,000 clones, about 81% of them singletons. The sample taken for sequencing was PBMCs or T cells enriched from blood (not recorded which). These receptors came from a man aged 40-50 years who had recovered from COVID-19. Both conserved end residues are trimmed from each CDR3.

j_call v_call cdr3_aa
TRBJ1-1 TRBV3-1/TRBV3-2 ASSQLRTPEAF
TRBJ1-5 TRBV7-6 ASSLGAGRNQPQH
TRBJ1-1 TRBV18 ASTTGGGTEAF
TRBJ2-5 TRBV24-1 ATSDLKGDQETQY
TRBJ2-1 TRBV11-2 ASSSWLAGGDEQF
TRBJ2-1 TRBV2 ASRTSGRLYNEQF
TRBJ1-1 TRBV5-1 ASSLGTGEETEAF
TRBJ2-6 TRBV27 ASSLFRDSSGANVLT
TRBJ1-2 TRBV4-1 ASSQGQRTRGYT
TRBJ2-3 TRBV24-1 ATSDAGRGSDTQY
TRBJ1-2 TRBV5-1 ASSLAGEGYGYT
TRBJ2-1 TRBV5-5 ASSFSDTYSSYNEQF
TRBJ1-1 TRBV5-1 ASSLTGYTEAF
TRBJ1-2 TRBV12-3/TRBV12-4 ASTDREPYGYT
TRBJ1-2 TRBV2 ASSETAGGTGVGYT
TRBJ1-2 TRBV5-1 ASSLAERYGYGYT
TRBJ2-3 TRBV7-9 ASSDGGSADTQY
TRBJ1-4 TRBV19 ASRGTVNEKLF
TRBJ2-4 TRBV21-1 ASIPSDLAKNIQY
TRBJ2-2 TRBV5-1 ASSLGGSALNTGELF
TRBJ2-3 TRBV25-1 ASERGASTDTQY
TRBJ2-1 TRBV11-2 ASSSTGTAQGEQF
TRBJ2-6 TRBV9 ASSGTPGQGTTGANVLT
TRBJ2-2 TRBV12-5 ASGLTVGAGELF
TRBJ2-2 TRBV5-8 ASSLRVVRSGELF
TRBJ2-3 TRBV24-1 ATSRRRGDTQY
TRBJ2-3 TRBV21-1 ASPKKTDTQY
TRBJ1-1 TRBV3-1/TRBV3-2 ASSPLTGVHTEAF
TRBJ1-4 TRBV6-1 ASSGTGGEVLTNEKLF
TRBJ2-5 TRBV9 ASSAREKGTQY
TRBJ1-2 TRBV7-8 ASSPGQGFRPYGYT
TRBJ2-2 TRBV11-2 ASLIGLASTGELF
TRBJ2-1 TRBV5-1 ASSSGGTYNEQF
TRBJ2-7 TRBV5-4 ASSSGTGRSYEQY
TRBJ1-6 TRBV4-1 ASSQDKQAGYNSPLH
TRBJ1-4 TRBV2 ASSGAATNEKLF
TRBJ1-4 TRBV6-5 ASRGTGRTHQKLF
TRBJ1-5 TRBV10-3 AIMAGIDQPQH
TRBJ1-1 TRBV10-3 ASWSGDMNTEAF
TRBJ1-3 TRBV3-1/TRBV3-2 ASSLRRSGNTIY
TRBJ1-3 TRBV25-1 ASRGQNSGNTIY
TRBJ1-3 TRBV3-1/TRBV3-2 ASSHPGQGSHTIY
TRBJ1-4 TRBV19 ASSGRGRPATNEKLF
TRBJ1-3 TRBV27 ASSLREPSSGNTIY
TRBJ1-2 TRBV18 ASSPTRRQGANYGYT
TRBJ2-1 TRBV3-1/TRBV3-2 ASNQGAGLIQF